The 11 T cell receptor beta chains listed next were all sequenced from one sample in a study of T cells in Graves' hyperthyroidism and ophthalmopathy. Using RNA transcripts as the source, TCR beta CDR3 regions were amplified. The primer set for the first-round RT-PCR of the TCR CDR3 was HTBI. TCRdb reprocessed the multiplex PCR reads with MiXCR, giving one entry per CDR3 protein. The sample has some 600,000 distinct CDR3 sequences, approximately 15% seen once; the top ten hold 5.5% to 7.5%. Input material: blood. The receptors were gathered from a woman in her 30s with Graves' hyperthyroidism that later progressed to Graves' ophthalmopathy.

The chain recombines TRBV30 with TRBJ1-4; possibly TRBD1 for D (6 bases). The CDR3 loop spans 14 amino acids. In germline, CDR1 is GTSNPN, CDR2 SVGIG (reference sequence). The V and J ends lost 3 bases and 7 bases respectively, with 15 bases between them. The CDR3 DNA sequence: TGTGCCTGGAGGATCCAGGGGAATGGTGAAAAACTGTTTTTT. This encodes CAWRIQGNGEKLFF.

This clonotype was seen at least ten times. The rearrangement uses TRBV19 and TRBJ1-2; 8 nucleotides line up with TRBD1. There are 14 residues in the CDR3. The germline V gene encodes CDR1 LNHDA and CDR2 SQIVND (reference sequence). V shed 5 bases, J shed 5 bases, and the junction held 7 bases outside the gene matches. The CDR3 nucleotides read TGTGCCAGTAGTCCTAGGACAGGGAGGTATGGCTACACCTTC. Protein sequence: CASSPRTGRYGYTF.

In its sample, this clonotype was seen many times. CDR3: CSVRSTDTQYF. CDR3 coding DNA: TGCAGCGTTCGGAGCACAGATACGCAGTATTTT. The chain carries TRBV29-1 and TRBJ2-3; D gene uncertain. Germline V gives CDR1 SQVTM, CDR2 ANQGSEA. Trimming removed 5 bases from V and 0 bases from J, with 3 bases in between. CDR3 size: 11 residues.

In its sample, this clonotype was seen many times. The chain employs TRBV3-1 and TRBJ2-7, with 9 bases identical to TRBD2. Trimming at V came to 7 bases and at J to 4 bases, leaving 8 bases not matched to a gene. This CDR3 has 14 residues. In germline, CDR1 is LGHDT, CDR2 YNNKEL (reference sequence). The chain's CDR3 is CASKAGGPLYEQYF. The CDR3 coding sequence is TGTGCCAGCAAAGCGGGAGGACCTTTGTACGAGCAGTACTTC.

This clonotype was observed many times. J is TRBJ1-1 and V is TRBV27; D is ambiguous. V shed 3 bases and J shed 3 bases, with 8 bases lying between them. This CDR3 is built from 13 residues. Germline loops: CDR1 MNHEY, CDR2 SMNVEV (reference sequence). The CDR3 reads CASSFLTDTEAFF. The CDR3 DNA reads TGTGCCAGCAGTTTTCTAACCGACACTGAAGCTTTCTTT.

At least ten counts were recorded for this clonotype. V usage is TRBV12-3 or TRBV12-4 and J usage is TRBJ2-1; 10 bases agree with TRBD2. After removal of 6 bases from V and 6 bases from J, the junction contained 8 bases not matched to a gene. The CDR3 is 15 residues long. CDR3 nucleotide sequence: TGTGCCAGCAGAGGCTTAGCGGGAGGAGTCAATGAGCAGTTCTTC. Its protein product is CASRGLAGGVNEQFF.

This clonotype was observed a few times. The CDR3 end shows no conserved phenylalanine or tryptophan, and so a read error is likely. The chain joins TRBV9 to TRBJ2-2; 7 bases line up with TRBD1. CDR3 length: 16 amino acids. Germline V gene sequence: CDR1 SGDLS, CDR2 YYNGEE. After removal of 3 bases from V and 0 bases from J, the junction contained 5 bases not matched to a gene. CDR3 loop: CASSGIGGSNTGELFL. In DNA, the CDR3 is TGTGCCAGCAGCGGTATAGGGGGCTCGAACACCGGGGAGCTGTTTCTT.

This clonotype was recorded many times. This chain links TRBV15 with TRBJ2-7; 7 bases match TRBD2. With 1 base clipped from V and 5 bases from J, the junction kept 11 bases outside the gene matches. In germline, CDR1 is LNHNV, CDR2 YYDKDF (reference sequence). CDR3 size: 16 residues. CDR3 in amino acids: CATSRAPQGGRDEQYF. CDR3 nucleotide sequence: TGTGCCACCAGCAGAGCTCCGCAGGGCGGGAGAGACGAGCAGTACTTC. The whole variable domain, remainder taken from reference TRBV15 and TRBJ2-7, is DAMVIQNPRYQVTQFGKPVTLSCSQTLNHNVMYWYQQKSSQAPKLLFHYYDKDFNNEADTPDNFQSRRPNTSFCFLDIRSPGLGDTAMYLCATSRAPQGGRDEQYFGPGTRLTVT.

This clonotype came up many times. This chain joins TRBV28 and TRBJ1-2, with 12 bases fitting TRBD1. CDR1 MDHEN and CDR2 SYDVKM come from the germline V gene. The CDR3 has 14 residues. The ends lost 10 bases at V and 5 bases at J; junction bases unmatched: 8. The CDR3 loop reads CATFLGQGAYGYTF. The CDR3 DNA sequence: TGTGCCACCTTCCTGGGACAGGGGGCTTATGGCTACACCTTC.

This clonotype was seen ten or more times. The chain combines TRBV7-2 with TRBJ2-7; 10 bases fit TRBD1. Germline assignment: CDR1 SGHTA and CDR2 FQGNSA. V shed 8 bases and J 2 bases; nucleotides not matched to a gene: 6. The CDR3 has 14 amino acids. The CDR3 loop reads CASCTGTGAYEQYF. The CDR3 nucleotides are TGTGCCAGCTGTACCGGGACAGGGGCCTACGAGCAGTACTTC.

In this sample, this clonotype turned up many times. The chain carries TRBV30 and TRBJ2-5, with D tentatively TRBD1 (5 bases). Trimming removed 0 bases from V and 3 bases from J, with 5 bases in between. The CDR3 has 12 residues. Per the germline V gene, CDR1 is GTSNPN and CDR2 is SVGIG (reference sequence). The CDR3 region has the DNA TGTGCCTGGAGTGTGACAGAAGAGACCCAGTACTTC. Residues: CAWSVTEETQYF.